A selection of T cell receptor beta chains follows, all from one sample in a study of control samples from healthy donors and cancer patients. The data were produced by immunoSEQ multiplex PCR, yet TCRdb's version contains in-frame clones alone and is incomplete. The sample lists more than 60,000 clones, around 89% occurring once. The sample was PBMCs. The source of these receptors is a man aged 60 to 75 with colorectal cancer. CDR3s include the opening cysteine and the closing phenylalanine or tryptophan. Each record gives: V gene, clone size, J gene, D gene, CDR3 protein, CDR3 DNA. A D gene is named only where the DNA matches it firmly. The size entry is marked missing in some rows and otherwise reads once, few, many or a size class.

V gene: TRBV27; clone size: .; J gene: TRBJ1-2; D gene: .; CDR3 protein: CASSFAANYGYTF; CDR3 DNA: TGTGCCAGCAGTTTCGCGGCTAACTATGGCTACACCTTC
V gene: TRBV11-2; clone size: .; J gene: TRBJ2-3; D gene: .; CDR3 protein: CASSLFTPGTQYF; CDR3 DNA: TGTGCCAGCAGCTTATTTACCCCCGGTACGCAGTATTTT
V gene: TRBV3-1/TRBV3-2; clone size: .; J gene: TRBJ1-2; D gene: .; CDR3 protein: CASSQAINYGYTF; CDR3 DNA: TGTGCCAGCAGCCAAGCGATTAACTATGGCTACACCTTC
V gene: TRBV28; clone size: .; J gene: TRBJ2-3; D gene: .; CDR3 protein: CANKIPSGGPDTQYF; CDR3 DNA: TGTGCCAACAAGATCCCCTCGGGGGGCCCTGATACGCAGTATTTT
V gene: TRBV27; clone size: .; J gene: TRBJ1-6; D gene: .; CDR3 protein: CASSLVSPHLRNSPLHF; CDR3 DNA: TGTGCCAGCAGTTTGGTTTCCCCCCACCTCCGGAATTCACCCCTCCACTTT
V gene: TRBV6-5; clone size: once; J gene: TRBJ1-4; D gene: .; CDR3 protein: CASRGPGEKLFF; CDR3 DNA: TGTGCCAGCAGGGGCCCGGGTGAAAAACTGTTTTTT
V gene: TRBV11-2; clone size: .; J gene: TRBJ2-7; D gene: TRBD1; CDR3 protein: CASSANRGAPTYEQYF; CDR3 DNA: TGTGCCAGCAGCGCTAACAGGGGCGCCCCTACCTACGAGCAGTACTTC
V gene: TRBV6-2/TRBV6-3; clone size: .; J gene: TRBJ2-7; D gene: .; CDR3 protein: CASSYRWEKVGANEQYF; CDR3 DNA: TGTGCCAGCAGTTATAGGTGGGAGAAAGTGGGAGCCAACGAGCAGTACTTC
V gene: TRBV7-9; clone size: .; J gene: TRBJ2-3; D gene: TRBD2; CDR3 protein: CASSLAGLAGGTDTQYF; CDR3 DNA: TGTGCCAGCAGCTTAGCGGGACTAGCGGGGGGCACAGATACGCAGTATTTT
V gene: TRBV7-9; clone size: .; J gene: TRBJ1-2; D gene: .; CDR3 protein: CASSRVARGGYTF; CDR3 DNA: TGTGCCAGCAGCCGGGTGGCGAGGGGGGGCTACACCTTC
V gene: TRBV11-1; clone size: .; J gene: TRBJ1-1; D gene: .; CDR3 protein: CASSLLRDTEAFF; CDR3 DNA: TGTGCCAGCAGCCTCCTTAGGGATACTGAAGCTTTCTTT
V gene: TRBV29-1; clone size: .; J gene: TRBJ2-5; D gene: TRBD2; CDR3 protein: CSVEVLPSGQETQYF; CDR3 DNA: TGCAGCGTTGAAGTCCTACCTAGCGGCCAAGAGACCCAGTACTTC
V gene: TRBV3-1/TRBV3-2; clone size: .; J gene: TRBJ1-2; D gene: .; CDR3 protein: CASSQRGRAYGYTF; CDR3 DNA: TGTGCCAGCAGCCAACGGGGGCGCGCCTATGGCTACACCTTC
V gene: TRBV24-1; clone size: .; J gene: TRBJ2-2; D gene: .; CDR3 protein: CATGTSTGELFF; CDR3 DNA: TGTGCCACCGGGACCTCCACCGGGGAGCTGTTTTTT
V gene: TRBV24-1; clone size: .; J gene: TRBJ2-1; D gene: .; CDR3 protein: CATSDRGVRDNEQFF; CDR3 DNA: TGTGCCACCAGTGATCGAGGGGTTAGGGACAATGAGCAGTTCTTC
V gene: TRBV27; clone size: .; J gene: TRBJ2-6; D gene: .; CDR3 protein: CASTQYSSGANVLTF; CDR3 DNA: TGTGCCAGCACCCAGTATAGCTCTGGGGCCAACGTCCTGACTTTC
V gene: TRBV4-2; clone size: .; J gene: TRBJ1-3; D gene: .; CDR3 protein: CASSQTNGAGPGNTIYF; CDR3 DNA: TGTGCCAGCAGCCAAACTAACGGGGCGGGTCCTGGAAACACCATATATTTT
V gene: TRBV28; clone size: .; J gene: TRBJ2-7; D gene: .; CDR3 protein: CASSSTAPKPYEQYF; CDR3 DNA: TGTGCCAGCAGTTCGACAGCACCAAAGCCCTACGAGCAGTACTTC
V gene: TRBV11-3; clone size: .; J gene: TRBJ2-3; D gene: .; CDR3 protein: CASGSTATDTQYF; CDR3 DNA: TGTGCCAGCGGGTCTACCGCCACAGATACGCAGTATTTT
V gene: TRBV5-1; clone size: .; J gene: TRBJ2-1; D gene: .; CDR3 protein: CASSPGKDNEQFF; CDR3 DNA: TGCGCCAGCAGCCCCGGAAAAGACAATGAGCAGTTCTTC
V gene: TRBV6-5; clone size: .; J gene: TRBJ2-6; D gene: .; CDR3 protein: CASRRISGANVLTF; CDR3 DNA: TGTGCCAGCAGAAGGATTTCTGGGGCCAACGTCCTGACTTTC
V gene: TRBV9; clone size: .; J gene: TRBJ2-7; D gene: .; CDR3 protein: CASSVAEFSYEQYF; CDR3 DNA: TGTGCCAGCAGCGTAGCTGAGTTTTCCTACGAGCAGTACTTC
V gene: TRBV4-1; clone size: .; J gene: TRBJ2-7; D gene: TRBD1; CDR3 protein: CASSSVGQRGYEQYF; CDR3 DNA: TGCGCCAGCAGCTCCGTGGGACAGAGAGGCTACGAGCAGTACTTC
V gene: TRBV7-9; clone size: .; J gene: TRBJ1-1; D gene: TRBD1; CDR3 protein: CASSPLRSTGVGAEAFF; CDR3 DNA: TGTGCCAGCAGCCCACTTCGAAGTACAGGGGTGGGCGCTGAAGCTTTCTTT
V gene: TRBV29-1; clone size: .; J gene: TRBJ1-1; D gene: .; CDR3 protein: CSVNPTTGKNTEAFF; CDR3 DNA: TGCAGCGTCAATCCAACTACAGGGAAGAACACTGAAGCTTTCTTT
V gene: TRBV12-5; clone size: .; J gene: TRBJ2-7; D gene: TRBD2; CDR3 protein: CASGSNRGGPFFEQYF; CDR3 DNA: TGTGCTAGTGGTTCGAATCGCGGGGGGCCCTTTTTTGAGCAGTACTTC
V gene: TRBV2; clone size: .; J gene: TRBJ2-7; D gene: TRBD1; CDR3 protein: CASKGQAETYEQYF; CDR3 DNA: TGTGCCAGCAAGGGACAGGCCGAGACCTACGAGCAGTACTTC
V gene: TRBV4-2; clone size: .; J gene: TRBJ1-6; D gene: .; CDR3 protein: CASSQDRAESSYNSPLHF; CDR3 DNA: TGTGCCAGCAGCCAAGATAGGGCAGAGAGCTCCTATAATTCACCCCTCCACTTT
V gene: TRBV5-1; clone size: .; J gene: TRBJ2-2; D gene: .; CDR3 protein: CASSSDRFNTGELFF; CDR3 DNA: TGCGCCAGCAGCTCTGACAGGTTTAACACCGGGGAGCTGTTTTTT